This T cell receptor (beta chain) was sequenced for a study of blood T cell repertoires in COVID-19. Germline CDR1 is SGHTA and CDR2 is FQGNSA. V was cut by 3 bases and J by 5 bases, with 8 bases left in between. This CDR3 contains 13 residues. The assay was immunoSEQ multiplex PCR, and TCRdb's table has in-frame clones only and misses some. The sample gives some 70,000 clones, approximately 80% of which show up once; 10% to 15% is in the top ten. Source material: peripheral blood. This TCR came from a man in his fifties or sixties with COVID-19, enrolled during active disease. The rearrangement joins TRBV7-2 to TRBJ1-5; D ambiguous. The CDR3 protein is CASSLQRDQPQHF. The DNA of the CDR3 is TGTGCCAGCAGCTTGCAACGGGATCAGCCCCAGCATTTT.